This TCR beta chain comes out of a study of cytomegalovirus exposure and HLA in healthy donors. Study outcomes and limitations: Cytomegalovirus-associated status was assigned to approximately 160 TCR beta chains. Testing in vitro showed a few CMV-associated chains specific for CMV antigens.

This clone has just one count. Its antigen is not identified. Profiled with immunoSEQ multiplex PCR; TCRdb holds only in-frame clones, not every one. The sample has about 110,000 clones, roughly 86% seen once. This receptor was obtained from a woman younger than 30 in good health and CMV-seronegative. Sequenced material: PBMCs.

The CDR3 sequence is CAGRTGRNTEAFF. CDR3 sequence (DNA): TGTGCCGGACGCACAGGGAGGAACACTGAAGCTTTCTTT. This sequence joins TRBV7-2 and TRBJ1-1; weak D call: TRBD1 (6 bases). The V and J ends lost 11 bases and 1 base respectively, with 14 bases between them. Germline CDR1 reads SGHTA; CDR2 reads FQGNSA. This CDR3 region has 13 residues.